This is a list of T cell receptor beta chains from one sample in a study of human T cells and chemical hapten exposure. Via MiXCR, TCRdb re-called the RACE reads, giving one row per CDR3 protein. This sample carries more than 75,000 distinct CDR3 sequences, approximately 8% of them seen once, and the ten largest clones take less than 2%. The specimen sequenced was whole blood. The origin of the receptors is a male donor in good health. Some clones in this sample may be carry-over from other donors' samples. The CDR3 runs from the conserved cysteine through the conserved F or W. A D gene is named only where the DNA matches it firmly. Only part of the rows carry a size: once, few, many, or a class if the clone is expanded.

TRBV30,TRBJ2-3,TRBD2,-,CAWDPSGSIIDTQYF,TGTGCCTGGGACCCGAGCGGGAGTATTATAGATACGCAGTATTTT
TRBV6-1,TRBJ1-6,-,few,CASSEMWGGLSNSPLHF,TGTGCCAGCAGTGAAATGTGGGGGGGGTTGAGTAATTCACCCCTCCACTTT
TRBV24-1,TRBJ2-1,TRBD1,many,CATSHGTDSYNEQFF,TGTGCCACCAGCCACGGGACAGACTCCTACAATGAGCAGTTCTTC
TRBV12-3/TRBV12-4,TRBJ2-4,-,few,CASSSGTWTAKNIQYF,TGTGCCAGCAGTTCGGGGACTTGGACGGCCAAAAACATTCAGTACTTC
TRBV7-7,TRBJ2-3,-,many,CASSLDGITDTQYF,TGTGCCAGCAGCTTAGACGGAATCACAGATACGCAGTATTTT
TRBV3-1,TRBJ2-1,TRBD2,few,CASSQETSGSTEYNEQFF,TGTGCCAGCAGCCAAGAGACTAGCGGGAGTACGGAGTACAATGAGCAGTTCTTC
TRBV7-9,TRBJ2-7,-,-,CASSRLASYEQYF,TGTGCCAGCAGTCGCCTGGCTTCCTACGAGCAGTACTTC
TRBV19,TRBJ1-5,-,-,CASSSVISNQPQHF,TGTGCCAGTAGTTCAGTTATTAGCAATCAGCCCCAGCATTTT
TRBV20-1,TRBJ2-1,-,few,CSARDINTSSYNEQFF,TGCAGTGCTAGAGACATTAACACTAGCTCCTACAATGAGCAGTTCTTC
TRBV7-9,TRBJ1-1,-,many,CASSHGGALHTEAFF,TGTGCCAGCAGTCACGGAGGGGCCCTACACACTGAAGCTTTCTTT
TRBV14,TRBJ1-1,-,once,CASSQEAEPYTEAFF,TGTGCCAGCAGCCAAGAAGCAGAGCCCTACACTGAAGCTTTCTTT
TRBV12-3/TRBV12-4,TRBJ2-7,TRBD2,few,CASSWGGSYEQYF,TGTGCCAGCAGCTGGGGGGGCTCCTACGAGCAGTACTTC
TRBV6-2/TRBV6-3,TRBJ1-1,-,many,CASSYHFEGNTEAFF,TGTGCCAGCAGTTACCATTTTGAAGGAAACACTGAAGCTTTCTTT
TRBV20-1,TRBJ1-5,TRBD1,many,CSATGTAENQPQHF,TGCAGTGCTACCGGGACAGCTGAAAATCAGCCCCAGCATTTT
TRBV7-9,TRBJ2-3,-,many,CASSFTRRSSTDTQYF,TGTGCCAGCAGCTTCACGAGGAGGTCTAGCACAGATACGCAGTATTTT
TRBV7-4,TRBJ1-1,TRBD1,-,CASSLRDSSEAFF,TGTGCCAGCAGCTTGCGGGACAGCAGCGAAGCTTTCTTT
TRBV10-3,TRBJ2-3,-,-,CAISERGMGTDTQYF,TGTGCCATCAGTGAGCGGGGAATGGGCACAGATACGCAGTATTTT
TRBV12-3/TRBV12-4,TRBJ2-7,-,-,CASSQGGSAGEQYF,TGTGCCAGCAGTCAGGGGGGTTCGGCGGGAGAGCAGTACTTC
TRBV7-9,TRBJ1-1,-,few,CASSLVTGRMNTEAFF,TGTGCCAGCAGCTTAGTTACAGGGCGTATGAACACTGAAGCTTTCTTT
TRBV10-3,TRBJ2-1,TRBD2,few,CAISDPTSGSYNEQFF,TGTGCCATCAGTGACCCAACTAGCGGCTCCTACAATGAGCAGTTCTTC
TRBV12-3/TRBV12-4,TRBJ1-1,TRBD1,many,CASSPWDSGINTEAFF,TGTGCCAGCAGCCCCTGGGACAGCGGGATTAACACTGAAGCTTTCTTT
TRBV29-1,TRBJ2-3,-,few,CSVGTLSTDTQYF,TGCAGCGTGGGGACCCTCTCCACAGATACGCAGTATTTT
TRBV5-6,TRBJ2-1,-,few,CASSPWDWAGSYNEQFF,TGTGCCAGCAGCCCGTGGGACTGGGCCGGCTCCTACAATGAGCAGTTCTTC
TRBV25-1,TRBJ1-1,-,few,CASSEWAGVNTEAFF,TGTGCCAGCAGTGAATGGGCGGGGGTGAACACTGAAGCTTTCTTT
TRBV2,TRBJ2-3,-,-,CASSGGADTQYF,TGTGCCAGCAGTGGAGGTGCAGATACGCAGTATTTT
TRBV5-1,TRBJ1-1,TRBD1,many,CASSRSGGFANTEAFF,TGCGCCAGCAGCCGTTCAGGGGGCTTTGCAAACACTGAAGCTTTCTTT
TRBV20-1,TRBJ2-7,-,many,CSAASGTPVSYEQYF,TGCAGTGCTGCTTCCGGGACACCGGTATCCTACGAGCAGTACTTC
TRBV3-1,TRBJ2-7,TRBD1,few,CASSQGAGGQGGQYF,TGTGCCAGCAGCCAAGGTGCAGGTGGACAGGGTGGGCAGTACTTC
TRBV12-3/TRBV12-4,TRBJ1-5,-,many,CASALEGNSNQPQHF,TGTGCCAGCGCTCTGGAGGGGAATAGCAATCAGCCCCAGCATTTT
TRBV12-3/TRBV12-4,TRBJ2-5,TRBD2,many,CASSFGRVETQYF,TGTGCCAGCAGTTTCGGGAGGGTGGAGACCCAGTACTTC
TRBV27,TRBJ2-7,TRBD1,many,CASRRGQGASDEQYF,TGTGCCAGCAGACGGGGACAGGGGGCGTCCGACGAGCAGTACTTC
TRBV5-1,TRBJ1-2,TRBD1,-,CASSLPGGFYGYTF,TGCGCCAGCAGCTTGCCAGGGGGTTTCTATGGCTACACCTTC
TRBV15,TRBJ1-6,-,-,CATSRDQGSNSPLHF,TGTGCCACCAGCAGAGATCAGGGATCCAATTCACCCCTCCACTTT
TRBV9,TRBJ2-1,-,-,CASSGSVGPTNNEQFF,TGTGCCAGCAGCGGTTCGGTGGGGCCCACTAACAATGAGCAGTTCTTC